The rows below give T cell receptor beta chains drawn from one sample of a study of shared clonotypes between healthy human individuals. Assay used: immunoSEQ multiplex PCR; TCRdb lists only in-frame clones, some missing. Of a few million clones listed, around 93% were seen once; the top ten hold 0.3% to 0.45%. The specimen was naive CD4+ T cells from PBMCs. These receptors were collected from a man aged 18 to 35 in good health. Some clones in this sample may be carry-over from other donors' samples. Both conserved end residues are part of each CDR3. Each record gives: clone size, J gene, V gene, D gene, CDR3 length, CDR3 protein, CDR3 DNA. D genes are given only for firm matches. Clone size is stated in some rows and not others, as once, few, many or a class when expanded.

clone_size: .
j_call: TRBJ2-3
v_call: TRBV6-1
d_call: TRBD2
cdr3_length: 14
cdr3_aa: CASGTSGPTDTQYF
cdr3_nt: TGTGCCAGCGGGACTAGCGGGCCCACAGATACGCAGTATTTT

clone_size: .
j_call: TRBJ2-1
v_call: TRBV2
d_call: .
cdr3_length: 15
cdr3_aa: CASSEEAVGGSEQFF
cdr3_nt: TGTGCCAGCAGTGAGGAGGCGGTGGGCGGTTCTGAGCAGTTCTTC

clone_size: .
j_call: TRBJ1-1
v_call: TRBV28
d_call: .
cdr3_length: 12
cdr3_aa: CTSGGPNTEAFF
cdr3_nt: TGTACAAGCGGGGGCCCGAACACTGAAGCTTTCTTT

clone_size: .
j_call: TRBJ2-1
v_call: TRBV5-8
d_call: .
cdr3_length: 15
cdr3_aa: CASSLGETSYNEQFF
cdr3_nt: TGTGCCAGCAGCTTGGGGGAGACCTCCTACAATGAGCAGTTCTTC

clone_size: .
j_call: TRBJ1-1
v_call: TRBV18
d_call: .
cdr3_length: 17
cdr3_aa: CASSRLGERVMNTEAFF
cdr3_nt: TGTGCCAGCTCACGGTTAGGGGAGCGGGTGATGAACACTGAAGCTTTCTTT

clone_size: .
j_call: TRBJ2-2
v_call: TRBV6-6
d_call: .
cdr3_length: 14
cdr3_aa: CASQRSFDTGELFF
cdr3_nt: TGTGCCAGTCAGCGGAGCTTTGACACCGGGGAGCTGTTTTTT

clone_size: .
j_call: TRBJ2-7
v_call: TRBV5-1
d_call: .
cdr3_length: 16
cdr3_aa: CASSLVQGASSYEQYF
cdr3_nt: TGCGCCAGCAGCTTGGTACAGGGAGCATCCTCCTACGAGCAGTACTTC

clone_size: .
j_call: TRBJ2-7
v_call: TRBV6-1
d_call: .
cdr3_length: 15
cdr3_aa: CASSEFGPGPHEQYF
cdr3_nt: TGTGCCAGCAGTGAATTCGGGCCAGGACCTCACGAGCAGTACTTC

clone_size: .
j_call: TRBJ2-7
v_call: TRBV6-6
d_call: TRBD1
cdr3_length: 16
cdr3_aa: CASSYPRTGDSYEQYF
cdr3_nt: TGTGCCAGCAGTTACCCTCGGACAGGTGACTCCTACGAGCAGTACTTC

clone_size: .
j_call: TRBJ1-5
v_call: TRBV7-2
d_call: TRBD1
cdr3_length: 14
cdr3_aa: CASSLDRGNQPQHF
cdr3_nt: TGTGCCAGCAGCTTGGACAGGGGAAATCAGCCCCAGCATTTT

clone_size: .
j_call: TRBJ2-1
v_call: TRBV15
d_call: .
cdr3_length: 14
cdr3_aa: CATSSDGGLGEQFF
cdr3_nt: TGTGCCACCAGCAGTGATGGGGGGCTCGGTGAGCAGTTCTTC

clone_size: .
j_call: TRBJ2-1
v_call: TRBV11-2
d_call: .
cdr3_length: 14
cdr3_aa: CASSRISALNEGFF
cdr3_nt: TGTGCCAGCAGCAGGATCTCTGCCCTCAATGAGGGGTTCTTC

clone_size: .
j_call: TRBJ2-7
v_call: TRBV6-6
d_call: TRBD2
cdr3_length: 13
cdr3_aa: CASRLAGFYEQYF
cdr3_nt: TGTGCCAGCAGGCTAGCGGGATTCTACGAGCAGTACTTC

clone_size: .
j_call: TRBJ2-7
v_call: TRBV6-6
d_call: .
cdr3_length: 15
cdr3_aa: CASSYGGPGAREQYF
cdr3_nt: TGTGCCAGCAGTTACGGGGGACCCGGGGCTCGGGAGCAGTACTTC

clone_size: once
j_call: TRBJ1-1
v_call: TRBV28
d_call: .
cdr3_length: 13
cdr3_aa: CASSPPRNTEAFF
cdr3_nt: TGTGCCAGCAGCCCGCCTAGGAACACTGAAGCTTTCTTT